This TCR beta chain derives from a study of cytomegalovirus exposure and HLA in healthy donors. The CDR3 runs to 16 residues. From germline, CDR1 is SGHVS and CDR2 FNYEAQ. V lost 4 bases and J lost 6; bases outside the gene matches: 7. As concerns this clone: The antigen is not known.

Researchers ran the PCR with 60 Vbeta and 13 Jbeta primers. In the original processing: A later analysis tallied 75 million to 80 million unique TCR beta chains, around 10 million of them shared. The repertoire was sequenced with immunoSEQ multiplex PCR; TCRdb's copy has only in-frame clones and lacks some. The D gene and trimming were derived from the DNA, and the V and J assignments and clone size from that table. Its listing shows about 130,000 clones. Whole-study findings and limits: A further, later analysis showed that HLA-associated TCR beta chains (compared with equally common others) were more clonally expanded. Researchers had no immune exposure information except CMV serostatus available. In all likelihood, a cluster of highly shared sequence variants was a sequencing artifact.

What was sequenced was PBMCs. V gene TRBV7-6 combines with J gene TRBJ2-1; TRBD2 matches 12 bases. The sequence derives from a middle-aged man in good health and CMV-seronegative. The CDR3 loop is CASSSRTSGISNEQFF. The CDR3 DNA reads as TGTGCCAGCAGCTCGAGGACTAGCGGGATCAGCAATGAGCAGTTCTTC.